The 32 T cell receptor beta chains below all came from one sample that was sequenced in a study of T-cell memory formation after mild COVID-19. TCRdb reprocessed the 5' RACE reads with MiXCR, giving one entry per CDR3 protein. Here the sample spans roughly 350,000 distinct CDR3 sequences, 25% to 30% being singletons. The sequenced sample consisted of PBMCs or a T cell subset sorted from them (not recorded which). Every receptor here comes from an adult woman who had mild COVID-19 (a few samples of this study predate the infection). Cell type and time point are not known.

The chain joins TRBV7-9 to TRBJ2-1; no reliable D call. Germline CDR1 SEHNR, CDR2 FQNEAQ (reference sequence). Trimming pared 8 bases from V and 6 bases from J, leaving 11 bases between. The CDR3 is 12 amino acids. The CDR3 nucleotides read TGTGCCAGCTCCGACATTCGCAATGAGCAGTTCTTC. Translation: CASSDIRNEQFF. Using reference TRBV7-9 and TRBJ2-1 for the parts outside the CDR3, the full variable domain is DTGVSQNPRHKITKRGQNVTFRCDPISEHNRLYWYRQTLGQGPEFLTYFQNEAQLEKSRLLSDRFSAERPKGSFSTLEIQRTEQGDSAMYLCASSDIRNEQFFGPGTRLTVL.

The rearrangement uses TRBV6-5 and TRBJ2-7; 11 bases are a match to TRBD1. Germline V gene sequence: CDR1 MNHEY, CDR2 SVGAGI. With 5 bases clipped from V and 5 bases from J, the junction kept 5 bases outside the gene matches. The CDR3 sequence is 14 residues long. This chain's CDR3 is CASSEGQGGNEQYF. CDR3 DNA sequence: TGTGCCAGCAGTGAGGGACAGGGGGGCAACGAGCAGTACTTC.

The CDR3 is CASSLELDPRNSPLHF. CDR3 sequence (DNA): TGTGCCAGCAGCTTGGAATTGGACCCACGGAATTCACCCCTCCACTTT. The rearrangement joins TRBV5-4 to TRBJ1-6; D not certain. Germline V gene lookup returns CDR1 SGHNT and CDR2 YYREEE (reference sequence). The ends were cut back, 0 bases at V and 7 bases at J, with 14 bases in the middle. The CDR3 totals 16 residues.

This clonotype occurred a few times. The V and J genes are TRBV20-1 and TRBJ1-1, with unresolved D. Trimming cost V 0 bases and J 1 base, with 12 bases left between them. The V gene's germline CDR1 is DFQATT and CDR2 SNEGSKA (reference sequence). The CDR3 extends over 15 amino acids. The CDR3 reads CSARDHPGGNTEAFF. The DNA for the CDR3 is TGCAGTGCTAGAGATCACCCAGGCGGGAACACTGAAGCTTTCTTT.

CDR3 sequence reads: CASSNLGQAGTQHF. DNA of the CDR3: TGTGCCAGCAGCAACCTTGGACAGGCGGGTACCCAGCATTTT. The gene calls are TRBV11-2 and TRBJ1-5; 7 bases are a match to TRBD1. This CDR3 spans 14 amino acids. V dropped 5 bases and J dropped 11; count of bases not matched to a gene: 12. CDR1 SGHAT and CDR2 FQNNGV come from the germline V gene.

V gene TRBV20-1 combines with J gene TRBJ1-2, with TRBD1 as a possible D gene (6 bases). The CDR3 totals 12 residues. The V gene's germline CDR1 is DFQATT and CDR2 SNEGSKA (reference sequence). V was pared by 5 bases and J by 2 bases, with 9 bases between. CDR3 DNA sequence: TGCAGTGCTTCCGACAGGAACTATGGCTACACCTTC. This encodes CSASDRNYGYTF.

The sample holds a few counts of this clonotype. The chain joins TRBV5-1 to TRBJ2-5; the D is unclear. In germline, CDR1 is SGHRS, CDR2 YFSETQ. The CDR3 has 15 residues. Between the trimmed V and J ends, which lost 0 bases and 4 bases, there was a span of 13 bases. DNA for the CDR3: TGCGCCAGCAGCTTGGCCGTCACTACCGGAGAGACCCAGTACTTC. Encoded protein: CASSLAVTTGETQYF.

Only a few counts were recorded for this clonotype. The J gene is TRBJ2-6, the V gene TRBV12-3 or TRBV12-4; the D gene could be TRBD1 or TRBD2 (5 bases each). Trimming removed 6 bases from V and 2 bases from J, with 8 bases in between. The CDR3 is 14 amino acids. The CDR3 nucleotides are TGTGCCAGCAGACGGGACGCTGGGGCCAACGTCCTGACTTTC. It encodes CASRRDAGANVLTF.

The sample holds a few counts of this clonotype. V gene TRBV20-1 combines with J gene TRBJ1-5; D gene ambiguous. Trimming stripped 2 bases from V and 2 bases from J, with 16 bases between. This CDR3 is built from 16 residues. The germline V gene encodes CDR1 DFQATT and CDR2 SNEGSKA (reference sequence). The CDR3 loop is CSARSPYREGNQPQHF. The CDR3 nucleotides read TGCAGTGCTAGATCCCCCTATAGGGAGGGCAATCAGCCCCAGCATTTT.

The chain has TRBV7-9 and TRBJ2-7; perhaps D is TRBD1 or TRBD2 (5 bases each). This CDR3 region has 13 residues. Deletions cut 0 bases from V and 6 bases from J, with 9 bases between. CDR1 is SEHNR and CDR2 is FQNEAQ in the germline V gene (reference sequence). CDR3 nucleotide sequence: TGTGCCAGCAGCTTAGCCGGGGCTTTCGAGCAGTACTTC. This encodes CASSLAGAFEQYF.

This clonotype was recorded many times. The J gene is TRBJ2-5, the V gene TRBV11-2; the D gene is possibly TRBD1 (6 bases). The CDR3 has 15 residues. CDR1 and CDR2 from the germline V gene are SGHAT and FQNNGV. Trimming pared 4 bases from V and 5 bases from J, leaving 17 bases between. The CDR3 spells CASSSTGDKWETQYF. The DNA for the CDR3 is TGTGCCAGCAGCTCAACCGGGGACAAGTGGGAGACCCAGTACTTC.

The table lists this clonotype with many counts. This chain connects TRBV9 to TRBJ2-3; 8 bases align to TRBD1. V shed 4 bases and J 3 bases; nucleotides not matched to a gene: 10. CDR1 and CDR2 from the germline V gene are SGDLS and YYNGEE. This CDR3 contains 16 residues. CDR3 coding DNA: TGTGCCAGCAGCACCCAAACAGGGGGTATAACAGATACGCAGTATTTT. Translation gives CASSTQTGGITDTQYF.

The sample holds a few counts of this clonotype. This sequence joins TRBV7-3 and TRBJ2-2, with 11 nucleotides matching TRBD2. This CDR3 is built from 16 residues. Germline CDR1 SGHTA, CDR2 FQGTGA. J gave up 4 bases and V 5 bases, and 6 bases lay outside the gene matches. The CDR3 here is CASSALAGAITGELFF. The CDR3 coding sequence is TGTGCCAGCAGCGCACTAGCGGGGGCCATCACCGGGGAGCTGTTTTTT.

The chain couples TRBV25-1 to TRBJ2-7; TRBD1 is a possible D gene (5 bases). The CDR3 has 13 residues. Trimming removed 8 bases at V and 2 bases at J, with 13 bases between. The germline CDR1 and CDR2 sequences are MGHDK and SYGVNS. The CDR3 DNA sequence: TGTGCCAGCGCGAAGGACACAACCTACGAGCAGTACTTC. Encoded protein: CASAKDTTYEQYF.

This clonotype appeared a few times. The V gene is TRBV7-8, the J gene TRBJ1-5; D is perhaps TRBD1 (5 bases). Trimming took off 1 base at V and 2 bases at J, with 9 bases between the two ends. CDR3 size: 15 residues. Per germline, CDR1 SGHVS and CDR2 FQNEAQ. The CDR3 DNA is TGTGCCAGCAGCTTAGAGGAGGGGCGCAATCAGCCCCAGCATTTT. This translates into CASSLEEGRNQPQHF.

This clonotype has at least ten counts. The chain uses TRBV6-5 and TRBJ2-7; the D gene is possibly TRBD2 (5 bases). Trimming removed 7 bases from V and 6 bases from J, with 16 bases in between. This CDR3 has 13 residues. CDR1 is MNHEY and CDR2 is SVGAGI in the germline V gene. CDR3 residues: CASTARGFSEQYF. CDR3 bases: TGTGCCAGCACTGCTCGGGGTTTTAGCGAGCAGTACTTC.

In this sample, this clonotype turned up a few times. The chain joins TRBV7-9 to TRBJ2-7; a weak D match, TRBD2 (5 bases). CDR1 and CDR2 (germline): SEHNR, FQNEAQ (reference sequence). V lost 4 bases and J lost 2, with 9 bases in between. The CDR3 consists of 13 residues. Written as DNA, the CDR3 is TGTGCCAGCAGCTCACTAGTGGCCTACGAGCAGTACTTC. It codes for CASSSLVAYEQYF.

The chain joins TRBV5-1 to TRBJ2-3, with D uncertain. The germline CDR1 and CDR2 sequences are SGHRS and YFSETQ. Deletions cut 4 bases from V and 5 bases from J, with 11 bases between. The CDR3 totals 13 residues. The CDR3 loop reads CASSPDQVDTQYF. As DNA, the CDR3 is TGCGCCAGCAGCCCCGACCAGGTAGATACGCAGTATTTT.

This chain links TRBV21-1 with TRBJ1-1; the DNA was not used to check the table's D call, TRBD1. TRBV21-1 is termed a pseudogene. The CDR3 runs to 17 residues. The CDR3, as DNA: TGTGCCAGCAGTAGGGCAGGGACAGGGGTGGGGAACACTGAAGCTTTCTTT. Its translation: CASSRAGTGVGNTEAFF.

The chain employs TRBV4-1 and TRBJ2-5; perhaps TRBD2 as D (5 bases). V lost 0 bases and J lost 1, with 9 bases in between. The CDR3 runs 15 residues. Germline V gene data show CDR1 as MGHRA and CDR2 as YSYEKL. CDR3 sequence: CASSQDLGSQETQYF. CDR3 sequence (DNA): TGCGCCAGCAGCCAAGATTTGGGGAGCCAAGAGACCCAGTACTTC.

This chain connects TRBV29-1 to TRBJ2-7, with D perhaps TRBD2 (8 bases). This CDR3 is built from 15 residues. Germline CDR1 SQVTM, CDR2 ANQGSEA. V was pared by 7 bases and J by 4 bases, with 23 bases between. This chain's CDR3 is CSACQGVAGNYEQYF. The CDR3 DNA reads as TGCAGCGCCTGCCAGGGGGTAGCGGGAAATTACGAGCAGTACTTC.

V gene TRBV18 combines with J gene TRBJ1-5, with no clear D. V was clipped by 2 bases and J by 4 bases, with 9 bases between them. Germline CDR1 is KGHSH and CDR2 is LQKENI. The CDR3 totals 14 residues. Here the CDR3 reads CASSPMGNNQPQHF. CDR3 DNA sequence: TGTGCCAGCTCACCAATGGGGAATAATCAGCCCCAGCATTTT.

This sequence joins TRBV2 and TRBJ2-5; 7 bases are shared with TRBD1. Germline V CDR1 and CDR2: SNHLY, FYNNEI. The CDR3 runs 14 residues. The J segment lost 1 base and the V segment lost 7 bases, leaving 6 bases of the junction unmatched. DNA of the CDR3: TGTGCCAGCACAACCTGGGACAGCCAAGAGACCCAGTACTTC. This translates into CASTTWDSQETQYF.

The J gene is TRBJ1-2, the V gene TRBV7-9; 11 bases line up with TRBD1. The CDR3 contains 15 residues. The J segment lost 7 bases and the V segment lost 5 bases, leaving 9 bases of the junction unmatched. In germline, CDR1 is SEHNR, CDR2 FQNEAQ (reference sequence). CDR3 nucleotides: TGTGCCAGCAGCGATATTTGGGACAGGGGGATTGGCTACACCTTC. Amino acids: CASSDIWDRGIGYTF. The full variable domain, with the rest looked up from reference TRBV7-9 and TRBJ1-2, is DTGVSQNPRHKITKRGQNVTFRCDPISEHNRLYWYRQTLGQGPEFLTYFQNEAQLEKSRLLSDRFSAERPKGSFSTLEIQRTEQGDSAMYLCASSDIWDRGIGYTFGSGTRLTVV.

This clonotype showed up many times. The rearrangement uses TRBV4-3 and TRBJ2-1; the match to TRBD2 covers 13 bases. Germline loops: CDR1 LGHNA, CDR2 YSLEER. V shed 0 bases and J 8 bases; nucleotides not matched to a gene: 10. The CDR3 consists of 18 residues. The chain's CDR3 is CASSQDHPGTSGIDEQFF. CDR3 bases: TGCGCCAGCAGCCAAGATCATCCAGGGACTAGCGGGATCGATGAGCAGTTCTTC.

There are a few counts of this clonotype. The chain combines TRBV6-2 or TRBV6-3 with TRBJ2-7, with TRBD1 matching 7 bases. CDR1 and CDR2 (germline): MNHEY, SVGEGT. There are 13 residues in the CDR3. Losses at the gene ends were 6 bases for V and 3 bases for J; bases not matched to a gene: 5. The CDR3 spells CASRWTGVYEQYF. The CDR3 nucleotides read TGTGCCAGCAGATGGACAGGCGTCTACGAGCAGTACTTC.

The chain uses TRBV7-2 and TRBJ2-7; the D gene could be TRBD1 or TRBD2 (5 bases each). CDR3 length: 12 residues. The V end lost 3 bases, the J end lost 9 bases, and 12 bases lay between the germline ends. Looked up from germline, CDR1 is SGHTA and CDR2 is FQGNSA. CDR3 protein: CASSFGTRAQYF. The CDR3 DNA reads TGTGCCAGCAGCTTCGGGACGAGGGCGCAGTACTTC.

The rearrangement uses TRBV5-1 and TRBJ2-1; D possibly corresponds to TRBD1 (6 bases). CDR1 and CDR2 from the germline V gene are SGHRS and YFSETQ. CDR3 length: 16 residues. V was shortened by 6 bases and J by 3 bases, with 19 bases between the two germline ends. CDR3 protein: CASTPQGRGFYNEQFF. For the CDR3, the DNA is TGCGCCAGCACTCCGCAGGGGCGCGGATTCTACAATGAGCAGTTCTTC.

This clonotype has just a few counts. The chain links TRBV7-9 to TRBJ2-7, with a possible D match to TRBD1 (5 bases). The CDR3 is made up of 14 amino acids. CDR1 is SEHNR and CDR2 is FQNEAQ in the germline V gene (reference sequence). With 5 bases removed from V and 0 bases from J, the gap between germline ends came to 11 bases. CDR3 sequence reads: CASSGAHASYEQYF. Written as DNA, the CDR3 is TGTGCCAGCAGCGGGGCCCATGCCTCCTACGAGCAGTACTTC.

V is TRBV27 and J is TRBJ1-1, with D tentatively TRBD1 (6 bases). The V gene's germline CDR1 is MNHEY and CDR2 SMNVEV (reference sequence). The CDR3 is 13 residues long. V lost 11 bases and J lost 7, with 20 bases in between. The DNA for the CDR3 is TGTGCCTCTCTTTGGAGGGGGGACTATGAAGCTTTCTTT. As protein: CASLWRGDYEAFF.

The V call is TRBV3-1, the J call TRBJ2-2, with D unresolved. The germline V gene encodes CDR1 LGHDT and CDR2 YNNKEL (reference sequence). This CDR3 spans 15 amino acids. The V end was cut by 3 bases, the J end by 3 bases, with 11 bases between. The CDR3 reads CASSQFLGDTGELFF. The CDR3 DNA is TGTGCCAGCAGCCAGTTTCTCGGAGACACCGGGGAGCTGTTTTTT.

The rearrangement uses TRBV7-9 and TRBJ2-1; the match to TRBD1 covers 7 bases. This CDR3 spans 18 amino acids. Germline CDR1 SEHNR, CDR2 FQNEAQ (reference sequence). V gave up 4 bases and J gave up 4 bases; unmatched junction bases: 16. CDR3 bases: TGTGCCAGCAGCTCATCCGGACAGGCCCCTGGGACGTACAATGAGCAGTTCTTC. Residues: CASSSSGQAPGTYNEQFF.